The TCR beta chain under discussion was sequenced for a study of technical replicates of blood from several donors. The junction had 4 bases not matched to a gene; V was cut back by 3 bases and J by 6 bases. CDR3 size: 12 residues. In germline, CDR1 is GTSNPN, CDR2 SVGIG (reference sequence). Generated by immunoSEQ multiplex PCR, the TCRdb table keeps only in-frame clones and is missing some. The sample has about 70,000 clones; about 86% are singletons. This chain joins TRBV30 and TRBJ2-7; 8 bases are shared with TRBD2. The sequence derives from a human donor in good health. Some clones in this sample may be carry-over from other donors' samples. Sequencing was done on a sample of PBMCs. CDR3 region: CAWSGRGFEQYF. The CDR3 region has the DNA TGTGCCTGGAGCGGGAGGGGGTTCGAGCAGTACTTC. The complete variable domain, with remaining parts taken from reference TRBV30 and TRBJ2-7, reads SQTIHQWPATLVQPVGSPLSLECTVEGTSNPNLYWYRQAAGRGLQLLFYSVGIGQISSEVPQNLSASRPQDRQFILSSKKLLLSDSGFYLCAWSGRGFEQYFGPGTRLTVT.